This record covers a single T cell receptor beta chain. Its antigen is unidentified. These data belong to a study of T cell responses to AZD1222 COVID-19 vaccine. Germline trimming cut 0 bases from V and 4 bases from J; bases unmatched to any gene: 12. This CDR3 is 18 amino acids long. The V gene's germline CDR1 is MGHRA and CDR2 YSYEKL. Points from the study as a whole: Unmutated variant regions reportedly attract nearly half of all spike-specific TCRs.

Sequencing was performed with immunoSEQ multiplex PCR; in TCRdb, only in-frame clones are kept and a portion is missing. Here the sample spans tens of thousands of clones, around 80% being singletons. This clonotype was sampled from an adult who received the AZD1222 COVID-19 vaccine. The V and J genes are TRBV4-1 and TRBJ2-3; 8 nucleotides agree with TRBD2. The sample was peripheral blood, taken 28 days after the second AZD1222 dose. CDR3 sequence: CASSQDRFGRGGSDTQYF. DNA of the CDR3: TGCGCCAGCAGCCAAGATAGGTTCGGGAGGGGGGGCTCAGATACGCAGTATTTT.